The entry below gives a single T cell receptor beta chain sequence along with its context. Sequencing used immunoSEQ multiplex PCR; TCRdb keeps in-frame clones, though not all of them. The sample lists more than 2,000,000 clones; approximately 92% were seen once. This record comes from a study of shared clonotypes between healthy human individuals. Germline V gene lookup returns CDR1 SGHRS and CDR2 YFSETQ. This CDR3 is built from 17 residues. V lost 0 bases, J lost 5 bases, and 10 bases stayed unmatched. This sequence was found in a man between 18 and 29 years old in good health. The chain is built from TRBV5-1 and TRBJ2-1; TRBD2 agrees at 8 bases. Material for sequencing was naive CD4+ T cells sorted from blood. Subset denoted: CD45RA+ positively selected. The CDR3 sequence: CASSLAGLAGIDNEQFF. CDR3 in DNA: TGCGCCAGCAGCTTGGCCGGTCTAGCGGGTATCGACAATGAGCAGTTCTTC.